A single sample is the source of the 11 T cell receptor beta chains below, sequenced in a study of CD8 T cells in seronegative destructive rheumatoid arthritis. Generated by immunoSEQ multiplex PCR, the TCRdb table keeps only in-frame clones and is missing some. The data hold 13,000 or so clones, with roughly four fifths observed a single time. Sequenced: CD8+ T cells from blood. These receptor sequences come from a woman aged 25 to 55 with seronegative destructive rheumatoid arthritis.

The chain employs TRBV9 and TRBJ2-2; D is unclear. CDR1 SGDLS and CDR2 YYNGEE come from the germline V gene. Trimming shortened V by 4 bases and J by 1 base, and 8 bases separated the two germline ends. This CDR3 spans 14 amino acids. CDR3 amino acids: CASSTELNTGELFF. DNA for the CDR3: TGTGCCAGCAGCACCGAACTGAACACCGGGGAGCTGTTTTTT.

V is TRBV5-6 and J is TRBJ2-2; the D gene is possibly TRBD1 (5 bases). The V gene lost 3 bases and the J gene lost 4 bases, with 13 bases spanning the gap. The CDR3 loop spans 15 amino acids. Germline V gene sequence: CDR1 SGHDT, CDR2 YYEEEE. The DNA for the CDR3 is TGTGCCAGCAGCTACCCGCAGGGAATCACCGGGGAGCTGTTTTTT. Its protein is CASSYPQGITGELFF.

V usage is TRBV2 and J usage is TRBJ1-1, with 9 bases that match TRBD1. The CDR3 runs to 15 residues. With V trimmed by 8 bases and J by 0 bases, 7 bases remained unmatched. The germline gives CDR1 SNHLY, CDR2 FYNNEI. This chain's CDR3 is CASSSGTGLNTEAFF. The CDR3 DNA reads TGTGCCAGCTCATCGGGGACAGGGTTGAACACTGAAGCTTTCTTT.

The rearrangement uses TRBV4-1 and TRBJ1-1, with D possibly being TRBD1 (5 bases). V lost 0 bases to trimming and J lost 5 bases, with 13 bases between them. The germline gives CDR1 MGHRA, CDR2 YSYEKL. This CDR3 spans 15 amino acids. CDR3 nucleotides: TGCGCCAGCAGCCAAGATTTGGGACTTGTGACTGAAGCTTTCTTT. Residues: CASSQDLGLVTEAFF.

This chain links TRBV28 with TRBJ2-2, with D tentatively TRBD1 (5 bases). V lost 7 bases and J 0 bases, leaving 6 bases between the germline ends. This CDR3 is 13 amino acids long. Germline loops: CDR1 MDHEN, CDR2 SYDVKM. This chain's CDR3 is CASKGANTGELFF. Here the CDR3 DNA reads TGTGCCAGCAAAGGGGCGAACACCGGGGAGCTGTTTTTT.

The V and J genes are TRBV11-2 and TRBJ1-2; TRBD1 might be the D (6 bases). V was cut by 5 bases and J by 0 bases, with 13 bases left in between. Germline-derived CDR1 and CDR2 are SGHAT and FQNNGV. The CDR3 covers 15 residues. CDR3 sequence (DNA): TGTGCCAGCAGCGTACAGGGCCTAGCTAACTATGGCTACACCTTC. It encodes CASSVQGLANYGYTF.

DNA for the CDR3: TGTGCCAGCTCACCTGCGAATGAAAAACTGTTTTTT. Translated: CASSPANEKLFF. V is TRBV18 and J is TRBJ1-4; the D is unclear. V lost 3 bases to trimming and J lost 5 bases, with 4 bases between them. CDR1 and CDR2 from the germline V gene are KGHSH and LQKENI. The CDR3 is 12 residues long.

The chain links TRBV28 to TRBJ2-3; D is unresolved. Germline V lookup: CDR1 MDHEN, CDR2 SYDVKM. CDR3 size: 15 residues. Trimming pared 4 bases from V and 5 bases from J, leaving 16 bases between. CDR3 sequence (DNA): TGTGCCAGCAGTTCCCCCGCAGCGCCAGTAGATACGCAGTATTTT. It codes for CASSSPAAPVDTQYF.

The V and J genes are TRBV5-1 and TRBJ2-3; TRBD1 is a possible D gene (6 bases). Germline V gene data show CDR1 as SGHRS and CDR2 as YFSETQ. The length of the CDR3 is 15 residues. Trimming removed 0 bases at V and 5 bases at J, with 13 bases between. The chain's CDR3 is CASSLGRGPRDTQYF. In nucleotides, the CDR3 is TGCGCCAGCAGCTTGGGCAGGGGACCTCGAGATACGCAGTATTTT.

The J gene is TRBJ1-5, the V gene TRBV5-6; D may be TRBD1 (6 bases). Germline CDR1 reads SGHDT; CDR2 reads YYEEEE. This CDR3 is 16 amino acids long. V lost 4 bases and J lost 2, with 16 bases in between. The chain's CDR3 is CASSKPHRAGNQPQHF. CDR3 sequence (DNA): TGTGCCAGCAGCAAACCCCACAGGGCGGGCAATCAGCCCCAGCATTTT.

This chain joins TRBV19 and TRBJ1-1, with 7 bases matching TRBD1. The CDR3 is made up of 14 amino acids. V trimming: 5 bases; J trimming: 5 bases; junction bases outside the gene matches: 8. Germline lookup yields CDR1 LNHDA and CDR2 SQIVND (reference sequence). The CDR3 region is CASSSTGVGTEAFF. In DNA, the CDR3 is TGTGCCAGTAGTTCCACAGGGGTAGGGACTGAAGCTTTCTTT.